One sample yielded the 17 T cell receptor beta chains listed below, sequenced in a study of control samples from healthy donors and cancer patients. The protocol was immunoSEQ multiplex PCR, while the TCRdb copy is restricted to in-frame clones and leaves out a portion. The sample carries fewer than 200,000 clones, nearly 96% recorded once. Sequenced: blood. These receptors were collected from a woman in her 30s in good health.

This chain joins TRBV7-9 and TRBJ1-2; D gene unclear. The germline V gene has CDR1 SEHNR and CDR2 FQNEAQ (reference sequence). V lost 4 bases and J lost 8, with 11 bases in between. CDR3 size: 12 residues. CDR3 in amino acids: CASSYGRVGYTF. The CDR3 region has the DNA TGTGCCAGCAGCTACGGACGAGTCGGCTACACCTTC.

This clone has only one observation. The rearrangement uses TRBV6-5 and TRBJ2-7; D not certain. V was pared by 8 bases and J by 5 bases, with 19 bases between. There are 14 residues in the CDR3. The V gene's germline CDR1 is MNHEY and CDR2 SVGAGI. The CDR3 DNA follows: TGTGCCAGCCTTAGGTCGGATGTGTTGCACGAGCAGTACTTC. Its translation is CASLRSDVLHEQYF.

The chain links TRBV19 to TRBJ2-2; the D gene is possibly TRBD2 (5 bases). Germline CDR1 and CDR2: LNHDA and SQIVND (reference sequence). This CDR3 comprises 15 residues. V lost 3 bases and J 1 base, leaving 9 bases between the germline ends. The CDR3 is CASSIDGMNTGELFF. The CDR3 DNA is TGTGCCAGTAGTATCGACGGGATGAACACCGGGGAGCTGTTTTTT.

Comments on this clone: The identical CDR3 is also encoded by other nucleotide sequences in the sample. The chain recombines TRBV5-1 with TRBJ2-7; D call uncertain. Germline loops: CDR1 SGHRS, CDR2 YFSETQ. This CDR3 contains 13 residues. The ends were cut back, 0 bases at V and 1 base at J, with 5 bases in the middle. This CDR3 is CASSLVGSYEQYF. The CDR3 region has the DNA TGCGCCAGCAGCTTGGTGGGTTCCTACGAGCAGTACTTC.

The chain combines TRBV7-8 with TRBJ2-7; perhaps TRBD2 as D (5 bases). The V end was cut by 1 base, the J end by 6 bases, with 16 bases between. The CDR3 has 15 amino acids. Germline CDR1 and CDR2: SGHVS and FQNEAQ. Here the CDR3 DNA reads TGTGCCAGCAGCTTAGGTCAGAGGGCTTTTTTCGAGCAGTACTTC. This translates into CASSLGQRAFFEQYF.

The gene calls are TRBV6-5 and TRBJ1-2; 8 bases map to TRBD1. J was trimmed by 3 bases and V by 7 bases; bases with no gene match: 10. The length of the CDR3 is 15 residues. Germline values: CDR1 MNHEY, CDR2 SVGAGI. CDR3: CASTDRGKEYYGYTF. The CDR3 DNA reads TGTGCCAGCACCGACAGGGGAAAGGAATACTATGGCTACACCTTC.

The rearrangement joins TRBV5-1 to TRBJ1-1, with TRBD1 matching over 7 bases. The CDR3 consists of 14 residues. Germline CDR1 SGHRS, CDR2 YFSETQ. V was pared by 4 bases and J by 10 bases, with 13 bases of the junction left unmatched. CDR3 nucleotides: TGCGCCAGCAGCCCACAAACAGGGGCCCCAGGAGCTTTCTTT. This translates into CASSPQTGAPGAFF.

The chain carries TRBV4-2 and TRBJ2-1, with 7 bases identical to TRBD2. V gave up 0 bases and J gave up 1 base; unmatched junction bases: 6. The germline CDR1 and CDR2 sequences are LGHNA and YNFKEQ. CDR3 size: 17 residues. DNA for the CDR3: TGTGCCAGCAGCCAAGAGGCACTAGCGTTTTCCTACAATGAGCAGTTCTTC. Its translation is CASSQEALAFSYNEQFF.

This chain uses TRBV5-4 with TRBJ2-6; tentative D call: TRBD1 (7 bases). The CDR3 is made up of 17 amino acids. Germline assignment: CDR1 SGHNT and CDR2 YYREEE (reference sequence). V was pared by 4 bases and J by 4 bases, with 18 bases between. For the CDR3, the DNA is TGTGCCAGCAGCCTTTCGGAGGGGGCGGTAGGGGCCAACGTCCTGACTTTC. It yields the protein CASSLSEGAVGANVLTF.

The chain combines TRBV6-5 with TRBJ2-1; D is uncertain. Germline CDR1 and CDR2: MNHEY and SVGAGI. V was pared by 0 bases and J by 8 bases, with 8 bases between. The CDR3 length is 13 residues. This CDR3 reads CASSYSTRYEQFF. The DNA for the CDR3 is TGTGCCAGCAGTTACTCGACTCGGTATGAGCAGTTCTTC.

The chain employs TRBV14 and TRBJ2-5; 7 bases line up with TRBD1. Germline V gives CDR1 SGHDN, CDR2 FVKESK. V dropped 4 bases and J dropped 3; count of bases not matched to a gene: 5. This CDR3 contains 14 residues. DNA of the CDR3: TGTGCCAGCAGCCCACTGACAGGGAAAGAGACCCAGTACTTC. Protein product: CASSPLTGKETQYF.

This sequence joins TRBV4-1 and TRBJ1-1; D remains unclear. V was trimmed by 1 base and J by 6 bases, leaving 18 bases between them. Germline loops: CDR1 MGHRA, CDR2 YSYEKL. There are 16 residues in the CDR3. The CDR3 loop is CASSQGLWAGSAEAFF. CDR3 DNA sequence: TGCGCCAGCAGCCAAGGGTTGTGGGCAGGCAGCGCTGAAGCTTTCTTT.

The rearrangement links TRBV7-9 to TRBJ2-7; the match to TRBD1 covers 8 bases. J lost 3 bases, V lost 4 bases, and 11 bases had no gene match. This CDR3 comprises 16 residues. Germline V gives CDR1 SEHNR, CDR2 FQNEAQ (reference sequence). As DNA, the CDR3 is TGTGCCAGCAGCTACTCGCCGGGACAGGACTTCTACGAGCAGTACTTC. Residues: CASSYSPGQDFYEQYF.

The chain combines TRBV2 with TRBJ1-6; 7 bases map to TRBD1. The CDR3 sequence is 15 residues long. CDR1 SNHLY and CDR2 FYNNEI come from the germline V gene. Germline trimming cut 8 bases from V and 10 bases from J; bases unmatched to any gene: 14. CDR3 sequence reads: CASRNSGTVGSPLHF. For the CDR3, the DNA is TGTGCCAGCCGGAACTCCGGGACAGTGGGGTCACCCCTCCACTTT.

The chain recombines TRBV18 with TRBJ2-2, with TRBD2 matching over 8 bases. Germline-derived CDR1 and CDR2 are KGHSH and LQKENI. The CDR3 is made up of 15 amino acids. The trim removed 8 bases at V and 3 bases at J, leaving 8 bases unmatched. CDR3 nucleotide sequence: TGTGCCAGCCCGTCGACGGGGGGGCACACCGGGGAGCTGTTTTTT. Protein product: CASPSTGGHTGELFF.

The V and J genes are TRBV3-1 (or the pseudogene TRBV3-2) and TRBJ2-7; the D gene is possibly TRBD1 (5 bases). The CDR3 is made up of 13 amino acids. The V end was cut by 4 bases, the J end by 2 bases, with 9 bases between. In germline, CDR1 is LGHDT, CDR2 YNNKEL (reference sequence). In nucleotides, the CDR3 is TGTGCCAGCAGCCTAGGGGTAACCTACGAGCAGTACTTC. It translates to CASSLGVTYEQYF.

CDR3 sequence reads: CASIVWGRDPLKQYF. CDR3 coding DNA: TGTGCCAGCATAGTCTGGGGGCGGGACCCCTTGAAGCAGTACTTC. The chain is built from TRBV2 and TRBJ2-7; either TRBD1 or TRBD2 may fit D (6 bases each). V was pared by 7 bases and J by 8 bases, with 24 bases between. The CDR3 length is 15 residues. Germline CDR1 is SNHLY and CDR2 is FYNNEI.